A selection of T cell receptor beta chains follows, all from one sample in a study of sequential checkpoint blockade in melanoma. Sequencing used immunoSEQ multiplex PCR; TCRdb keeps in-frame clones, though not all of them. The sample yields around 12,000 clones, roughly 69% seen once. Sample: CD8+ T cells sorted from blood (inferred from file names), taken from a patient given nivolumab and ipilimumab in sequence. These receptor sequences come from a human donor with melanoma. The CDR3 runs from the conserved cysteine through the conserved F or W. The order of the fields is J gene, D gene, V gene, clone size, CDR3 protein, CDR3 DNA. A D gene is named only where the DNA matches it firmly. Size is stated for part of the rows, as once, few or many counts, or as a class when the clone is expanded.

J gene: TRBJ1-2
D gene: TRBD1
V gene: TRBV4-2
clone size: -
CDR3 protein: CASSPPGQGASIYGYTF
CDR3 DNA: TGTGCCAGCAGCCCACCGGGACAGGGGGCGTCTATTTATGGCTACACCTTC

J gene: TRBJ2-7
D gene: -
V gene: TRBV28
clone size: medium-sized
CDR3 protein: CASSLFDVGGEQYF
CDR3 DNA: TGTGCCAGCAGTTTATTCGACGTAGGAGGCGAGCAGTACTTC

J gene: TRBJ1-5
D gene: -
V gene: TRBV27
clone size: -
CDR3 protein: CASSMGQGNQPQHF
CDR3 DNA: TGTGCCAGCAGCATGGGCCAGGGCAATCAGCCCCAGCATTTT

J gene: TRBJ1-4
D gene: -
V gene: TRBV9
clone size: -
CDR3 protein: CASSVGGPGGEKLFF
CDR3 DNA: TGTGCCAGCAGCGTAGGGGGCCCCGGCGGTGAAAAACTGTTTTTT

J gene: TRBJ2-6
D gene: -
V gene: TRBV7-9
clone size: -
CDR3 protein: CASGHEIYHDKSRANVLTF
CDR3 DNA: TGTGCCAGCGGCCACGAGATATACCATGACAAAAGTCGGGCCAACGTCCTGACTTTC

J gene: TRBJ2-7
D gene: TRBD2
V gene: TRBV27
clone size: -
CDR3 protein: CASSSRLAGSYEQYF
CDR3 DNA: TGTGCCAGCAGTTCGCGACTAGCGGGCTCCTACGAGCAGTACTTC

J gene: TRBJ2-2
D gene: -
V gene: TRBV30
clone size: -
CDR3 protein: CAWYDGGTGELFF
CDR3 DNA: TGTGCCTGGTATGACGGGGGCACCGGGGAGCTGTTTTTT

J gene: TRBJ1-1
D gene: -
V gene: TRBV9
clone size: -
CDR3 protein: CASSVDGGTNTEAFF
CDR3 DNA: TGTGCCAGCAGCGTAGACGGCGGGACGAACACTGAAGCTTTCTTT

J gene: TRBJ2-1
D gene: TRBD1
V gene: TRBV4-1
clone size: few
CDR3 protein: CASSLITDRNNEQFF
CDR3 DNA: TGCGCCAGCAGCCTTATTACGGACAGGAACAATGAGCAGTTCTTC

J gene: TRBJ1-2
D gene: -
V gene: TRBV19
clone size: once
CDR3 protein: CASSIDLEYGYTF
CDR3 DNA: TGTGCCAGTAGTATAGATTTGGAGTATGGCTACACCTTC

J gene: TRBJ2-5
D gene: TRBD1
V gene: TRBV29-1
clone size: -
CDR3 protein: CSVERDRGQQRETQYF
CDR3 DNA: TGCAGCGTTGAACGGGACAGGGGTCAGCAACGGGAGACCCAGTACTTC

J gene: TRBJ2-7
D gene: -
V gene: TRBV27
clone size: -
CDR3 protein: CASSPGTRGDVEQYF
CDR3 DNA: TGTGCCAGCAGTCCTGGGACTCGGGGCGATGTAGAGCAGTACTTC

J gene: TRBJ1-4
D gene: -
V gene: TRBV7-9
clone size: -
CDR3 protein: CASSLRTAATNEKLFF
CDR3 DNA: TGTGCCAGCAGCTTAAGGACAGCGGCAACTAATGAAAAACTGTTTTTT

J gene: TRBJ2-7
D gene: TRBD1
V gene: TRBV14
clone size: few
CDR3 protein: CASSRDRGTYEQYF
CDR3 DNA: TGTGCCAGCAGCCGGGACAGGGGCACCTACGAGCAGTACTTC

J gene: TRBJ2-2
D gene: TRBD1
V gene: TRBV12-5
clone size: few
CDR3 protein: CASANDRVYTGELFF
CDR3 DNA: TGTGCTAGTGCCAACGACAGGGTCTACACCGGGGAGCTGTTTTTT

J gene: TRBJ2-7
D gene: TRBD2
V gene: TRBV19
clone size: -
CDR3 protein: CASSDKTSGAYEQYF
CDR3 DNA: TGTGCCAGTAGCGACAAGACTAGCGGAGCCTACGAGCAGTACTTC

J gene: TRBJ1-6
D gene: -
V gene: TRBV4-1
clone size: -
CDR3 protein: CASSHTRGQRGSPLHF
CDR3 DNA: TGCGCCAGCAGCCACACCCGGGGACAACGCGGTTCACCCCTCCACTTT

J gene: TRBJ2-1
D gene: TRBD2
V gene: TRBV7-8
clone size: once
CDR3 protein: CASSSLRGRAAEQFF
CDR3 DNA: TGTGCCAGCAGCTCCTTACGCGGGAGGGCCGCTGAGCAGTTCTTC

J gene: TRBJ2-7
D gene: TRBD1
V gene: TRBV7-9
clone size: -
CDR3 protein: CASSSVQGAIPYEQYF
CDR3 DNA: TGTGCCAGCAGCTCCGTTCAGGGGGCTATTCCCTACGAGCAGTACTTC

J gene: TRBJ1-3
D gene: -
V gene: TRBV4-3
clone size: -
CDR3 protein: CASSQDSWGRGNTIYF
CDR3 DNA: TGCGCCAGCAGCCAAGATAGTTGGGGGCGCGGAAACACCATATATTTT

J gene: TRBJ2-7
D gene: TRBD2
V gene: TRBV6-5
clone size: -
CDR3 protein: CVSSYSLAGAYEQYF
CDR3 DNA: TGTGTCAGCAGTTACTCGCTAGCGGGAGCCTACGAGCAGTACTTC

J gene: TRBJ2-2
D gene: -
V gene: TRBV9
clone size: -
CDR3 protein: CASTLDSGRTGELFF
CDR3 DNA: TGTGCCAGCACCTTGGACTCGGGTCGGACCGGGGAGCTGTTTTTT

J gene: TRBJ2-7
D gene: -
V gene: TRBV4-3
clone size: -
CDR3 protein: CASSQDWAATTSYEQYF
CDR3 DNA: TGCGCCAGCAGCCAAGATTGGGCAGCTACAACCTCCTACGAGCAGTACTTC

J gene: TRBJ2-7
D gene: TRBD2
V gene: TRBV7-6
clone size: once
CDR3 protein: CASSFGGSYEQYF
CDR3 DNA: TGTGCCAGCAGCTTCGGGGGGTCCTACGAGCAGTACTTC

J gene: TRBJ1-6
D gene: -
V gene: TRBV7-2
clone size: medium-sized
CDR3 protein: CASSLIVLGDSPLHF
CDR3 DNA: TGTGCCAGCAGCTTAATCGTTCTAGGCGATTCACCCCTCCACTTT

J gene: TRBJ2-5
D gene: -
V gene: TRBV2
clone size: -
CDR3 protein: CAISDPGGTQYF
CDR3 DNA: TGTGCCATTTCGGACCCCGGGGGGACCCAGTACTTC

J gene: TRBJ2-7
D gene: -
V gene: TRBV28
clone size: -
CDR3 protein: CASSSFYEQYF
CDR3 DNA: TGTGCCAGCAGTTCCTTTTACGAGCAGTACTTC

J gene: TRBJ2-7
D gene: TRBD2
V gene: TRBV27
clone size: once
CDR3 protein: CASSLGPGRAGYEQYF
CDR3 DNA: TGTGCCAGCAGTTTAGGGCCCGGGAGGGCCGGGTACGAGCAGTACTTC

J gene: TRBJ1-1
D gene: -
V gene: TRBV7-2
clone size: -
CDR3 protein: CASTNSAYLQGGDTEAFF
CDR3 DNA: TGTGCCAGCACCAACAGCGCCTACCTACAAGGGGGGGACACTGAAGCTTTCTTT

J gene: TRBJ2-2
D gene: -
V gene: TRBV13
clone size: -
CDR3 protein: CASSPETGELFF
CDR3 DNA: TGTGCCAGCAGCCCGGAGACCGGGGAGCTGTTTTTT

J gene: TRBJ1-4
D gene: TRBD1
V gene: TRBV27
clone size: -
CDR3 protein: CASSFWDRGQPLNEKLFF
CDR3 DNA: TGTGCCAGCAGTTTCTGGGACAGGGGGCAACCCCTTAATGAAAAACTGTTTTTT

J gene: TRBJ2-7
D gene: TRBD2
V gene: TRBV28
clone size: once
CDR3 protein: CASSFSGDTYEQYF
CDR3 DNA: TGTGCCAGCAGTTTTAGCGGGGATACCTACGAGCAGTACTTC

J gene: TRBJ2-7
D gene: TRBD1
V gene: TRBV19
clone size: -
CDR3 protein: CASSIRDSTYEQYF
CDR3 DNA: TGTGCCAGTAGTATCCGGGACAGTACCTACGAGCAGTACTTC

J gene: TRBJ2-2
D gene: TRBD1
V gene: TRBV27
clone size: once
CDR3 protein: CASSLWGQGGTGELFF
CDR3 DNA: TGTGCCAGCAGTTTATGGGGACAGGGGGGCACCGGGGAGCTGTTTTTT

J gene: TRBJ2-7
D gene: -
V gene: TRBV5-8
clone size: -
CDR3 protein: CASLAGLREQYF
CDR3 DNA: TGTGCCAGCTTGGCGGGGCTCCGCGAGCAGTACTTC

J gene: TRBJ1-5
D gene: -
V gene: TRBV4-3
clone size: once
CDR3 protein: CASSQASRQPQHF
CDR3 DNA: TGCGCCAGCAGCCAAGCCTCCCGGCAGCCCCAGCATTTT

J gene: TRBJ2-7
D gene: -
V gene: TRBV27
clone size: -
CDR3 protein: CASSLEAGQYEQYF
CDR3 DNA: TGTGCCAGCAGTTTAGAAGCGGGTCAGTACGAGCAGTACTTC

J gene: TRBJ2-1
D gene: TRBD1
V gene: TRBV13
clone size: few
CDR3 protein: CASSSDRGLNEQFF
CDR3 DNA: TGTGCCAGCAGCTCGGACAGGGGGCTCAATGAGCAGTTCTTC

J gene: TRBJ2-7
D gene: -
V gene: TRBV7-7
clone size: -
CDR3 protein: CARAKLSGLPSHEQYF
CDR3 DNA: TGTGCTAGAGCTAAACTTTCGGGACTCCCCTCACACGAGCAGTACTTC

J gene: TRBJ1-1
D gene: -
V gene: TRBV6-5
clone size: -
CDR3 protein: CASSFQGEQFTEAFF
CDR3 DNA: TGTGCCAGCAGTTTTCAGGGCGAACAGTTCACTGAAGCTTTCTTT

J gene: TRBJ2-7
D gene: -
V gene: TRBV28
clone size: -
CDR3 protein: CASRPQGRSSYEQYF
CDR3 DNA: TGTGCCAGCAGACCCCAGGGGCGGAGCTCCTACGAGCAGTACTTC

J gene: TRBJ1-5
D gene: -
V gene: TRBV28
clone size: -
CDR3 protein: CASSLVGYQPQHF
CDR3 DNA: TGTGCCAGCAGTCTCGTCGGGTATCAGCCCCAGCATTTT

J gene: TRBJ2-2
D gene: TRBD2
V gene: TRBV5-1
clone size: once
CDR3 protein: CASSTTSGGPGELFF
CDR3 DNA: TGCGCCAGCAGCACTACTAGCGGGGGGCCCGGGGAGCTGTTTTTT

J gene: TRBJ2-7
D gene: TRBD2
V gene: TRBV6-5
clone size: -
CDR3 protein: CASSYREGAYEQYF
CDR3 DNA: TGTGCCAGCAGTTACAGGGAGGGCGCCTACGAGCAGTACTTC

J gene: TRBJ2-7
D gene: -
V gene: TRBV6-5
clone size: -
CDR3 protein: CASSFLNSGFYEQYF
CDR3 DNA: TGTGCCAGCAGTTTCCTCAACAGTGGTTTCTACGAGCAGTACTTC

J gene: TRBJ2-5
D gene: -
V gene: TRBV7-9
clone size: -
CDR3 protein: CASSSLEGGRYETQYF
CDR3 DNA: TGTGCCAGCAGCTCCCTGGAGGGGGGGCGTTACGAGACCCAGTACTTC

J gene: TRBJ2-7
D gene: -
V gene: TRBV4-1
clone size: -
CDR3 protein: CASSQTLANADTYEQYF
CDR3 DNA: TGCGCCAGCAGCCAAACACTAGCCAATGCGGACACCTACGAGCAGTACTTC

J gene: TRBJ2-1
D gene: TRBD2
V gene: TRBV5-1
clone size: -
CDR3 protein: CASSLRLAGDGEQFF
CDR3 DNA: TGCGCCAGCAGCTTGAGACTAGCGGGAGATGGTGAGCAGTTCTTC

J gene: TRBJ2-2
D gene: -
V gene: TRBV19
clone size: -
CDR3 protein: CASSSVPRGGELFF
CDR3 DNA: TGTGCCAGTAGTAGCGTCCCAAGGGGCGGGGAGCTGTTTTTT

J gene: TRBJ2-5
D gene: TRBD2
V gene: TRBV7-8
clone size: -
CDR3 protein: CASSLSGRETQYF
CDR3 DNA: TGTGCCAGCAGCTTATCCGGGAGGGAGACCCAGTACTTC

J gene: TRBJ2-7
D gene: TRBD1
V gene: TRBV7-2
clone size: -
CDR3 protein: CASSSIQGPYEQYF
CDR3 DNA: TGTGCCAGCAGCTCCATACAGGGGCCCTACGAGCAGTACTTC

J gene: TRBJ1-6
D gene: -
V gene: TRBV27
clone size: -
CDR3 protein: CASTGGAGDLGNSPLHF
CDR3 DNA: TGTGCCAGCACGGGGGGGGCTGGGGATCTGGGGAATTCACCCCTCCACTTT